The 8 T cell receptor beta chains below were found in one sample sequenced in a study of early T cells in non-severe SARS-CoV-2 infection. TCRdb re-derived calls from the 5' RACE reads in MiXCR, one entry per CDR3 protein. The sample lists around 77,000 distinct CDR3 sequences; 10% to 15% were seen once. This material consisted of whole blood, taken at baseline. The receptors derive from an adult who was a healthcare worker with PCR-confirmed SARS-CoV-2 infection or an uninfected control (not recorded which). The donor label of this sample is uncertain.

This clonotype was counted only a few times. CDR3 in amino acids: CATSRDPLNEQYF. CDR3 in DNA: TGTGCCACCAGCAGAGACCCTCTTAACGAGCAGTACTTC. V is TRBV15 and J is TRBJ2-7; D remains unclear. Trimming shortened V by 0 bases and J by 5 bases, and 8 bases separated the two germline ends. Germline CDR1 is LNHNV and CDR2 is YYDKDF (reference sequence). This CDR3 comprises 13 residues.

This clonotype was picked up many times. The chain joins TRBV7-9 to TRBJ2-7, with TRBD1 matching 8 bases. V trimming: 4 bases; J trimming: 1 base; junction bases outside the gene matches: 6. Germline V gives CDR1 SEHNR, CDR2 FQNEAQ (reference sequence). CDR3 length: 15 residues. This chain's CDR3 is CASSSVRDRSYEQYF. Written as DNA, the CDR3 is TGTGCCAGCAGCTCGGTACGGGACAGGTCCTACGAGCAGTACTTC. Using reference TRBV7-9 and TRBJ2-7 for the parts outside the CDR3, the full variable domain is DTGVSQNPRHKITKRGQNVTFRCDPISEHNRLYWYRQTLGQGPEFLTYFQNEAQLEKSRLLSDRFSAERPKGSFSTLEIQRTEQGDSAMYLCASSSVRDRSYEQYFGPGTRLTVT.

This rearrangement joins TRBV29-1 to TRBJ2-7, with 7 bases that match TRBD1. The CDR3 has 12 amino acids. CDR1 SQVTM and CDR2 ANQGSEA come from the germline V gene. V lost 4 bases to trimming and J lost 5 bases; unmatched junction nucleotides: 5. The CDR3 here is CSVVGQANEQYF. The CDR3, as DNA: TGCAGCGTTGTAGGACAGGCCAACGAGCAGTACTTC.

This clonotype was recorded at least ten times. The chain carries TRBV19 and TRBJ1-2; D not resolved. Germline CDR1 reads LNHDA; CDR2 reads SQIVND (reference sequence). CDR3 size: 12 residues. Trimming took off 1 base at V and 8 bases at J, with 8 bases between the two ends. The CDR3 bases are TGTGCCAGTAGTATAGTAGCAGGCGGCTACACCTTC. Its translation is CASSIVAGGYTF.

This chain connects TRBV11-3 to TRBJ1-2, with D perhaps matching TRBD1 (6 bases). The CDR3 contains 14 residues. V dropped 1 base and J dropped 9 bases, with 15 bases sitting between them. Germline V lookup: CDR1 SGHNT, CDR2 YENEEA. The chain's CDR3 is CASSLGGTSLRYTF. In nucleotides, the CDR3 is TGTGCCAGCAGCTTAGGCGGGACATCCTTGCGCTACACCTTC. Complete variable domain (other parts from reference TRBV11-3 and TRBJ1-2): EAGVVQSPRYKIIEKKQPVAFWCNPISGHNTLYWYLQNLGQGPELLIRYENEEAVDDSQLPKDRFSAERLKGVDSTLKIQPAELGDSAVYLCASSLGGTSLRYTFGSGTRLTVV.

In this sample, this clonotype turned up a few times. The chain uses TRBV4-3 and TRBJ1-1; TRBD1 might be the D (6 bases). V was shortened by 3 bases and J by 2 bases, with 19 bases between the two germline ends. CDR3 length equals 17 residues. CDR1 and CDR2 (germline): LGHNA, YSLEER. The CDR3 protein is CASSHLTGTQYNTEAFF. CDR3 coding DNA: TGCGCCAGCAGCCACCTTACCGGGACACAATATAACACTGAAGCTTTCTTT.

The V gene is TRBV29-1, the J gene TRBJ2-1; D gene unclear. Germline V gives CDR1 SQVTM, CDR2 ANQGSEA. V dropped 7 bases and J dropped 5 bases, with 18 bases sitting between them. The CDR3 length is 14 residues. The CDR3 sequence: CSDIMDDLHNEQFF. As DNA, the CDR3 is TGCAGCGACATAATGGACGATCTGCACAATGAGCAGTTCTTC.

This clonotype was seen many times. This sequence joins TRBV6-2 or TRBV6-3 and TRBJ1-1; a possible D gene is TRBD1 (6 bases). The CDR3 contains 14 residues. Germline-derived CDR1 and CDR2 are MNHEY and SVGEGT. The V end was cut by 6 bases, the J end by 1 base, with 12 bases between. The CDR3 DNA is TGTGCCAGCAGCCAGGGGTCGGGGAACACTGAAGCTTTCTTT. This translates into CASSQGSGNTEAFF.